A selection of T cell receptor beta chains follows, all from one sample in a study of CD8 T cells in Susac syndrome. One entry per CDR3 protein results from TCRdb running MiXCR on the immunoSEQ multiplex PCR reads. Of about 160,000 distinct CDR3 sequences in the sample, roughly 95% are singletons; the top ten hold around 0.12%. The sample consisted of CD4+ T cells from PBMCs. The receptors come from a human donor with Susac syndrome. Each CDR3 is given with its conserved first and last residue. A D gene is named only where the DNA matches it firmly. Clone size appears in some rows only: once, few, many, or a class for an expanded clone.

abundance	d_gene	v_gene	j_gene	CDR3nt	CDR3aa
once	TRBD1	TRBV20-1	TRBJ1-5	TGCAGTGCTAGCCCCGGGACAGGGGAAAATCAGCCCCAGCATTTT	CSASPGTGENQPQHF
.	.	TRBV20-1	TRBJ1-2	TGCAGTGCTAGAGATTCCGGGTCCCACACCTTC	CSARDSGSHTF
.	.	TRBV5-6	TRBJ1-1	TGTGCCAGCAGCTTGCAGGGTAGGGCTGAAGCTTTCTTT	CASSLQGRAEAFF
.	TRBD2	TRBV5-8	TRBJ2-1	TGTGCCAGCAGCCTCGGACTAGTCCCCAATGAGCAGTTCTTC	CASSLGLVPNEQFF
.	TRBD2	TRBV7-2	TRBJ2-7	TGTGCCAGCAGCCGTAGGACTAGCGGGGCCGATAGCTCCTACGAGCAGTACTTC	CASSRRTSGADSSYEQYF
.	.	TRBV29-1	TRBJ1-1	TGCAGCGTTGTTACCGGAGCCGCCAACACTGAAGCTTTCTTT	CSVVTGAANTEAFF
.	.	TRBV6-2/TRBV6-3	TRBJ1-1	TGTGCCAGCACGCGAGAGGGAGGCACTGAAGCTTTCTTT	CASTREGGTEAFF
few	TRBD1	TRBV10-3	TRBJ2-5	TGTGCCATCAGTGGGGCACAGGGGTCTGAGACCCAGTACTTC	CAISGAQGSETQYF
.	TRBD1	TRBV6-2/TRBV6-3	TRBJ2-1	TGTGCCAGCACCGTAACCGGGACAGGGGTCGATGAGCAGTTCTTC	CASTVTGTGVDEQFF
.	.	TRBV9	TRBJ2-6	TGTGCCAGCAGCGTAGGTCCTGGGGCCAACGTCCTGACTTTC	CASSVGPGANVLTF
.	.	TRBV7-9	TRBJ1-2	TGTGCCAGCAGCTTAGGGACAGTGACTAATAACTATGGCTACACCTTC	CASSLGTVTNNYGYTF
.	.	TRBV6-2/TRBV6-3	TRBJ2-7	TGTGCCAGCACCTGGAGCAGGGCATACGAGCAGTACTTC	CASTWSRAYEQYF
.	.	TRBV20-1	TRBJ2-3	TGCAGTGCCCCCATAAGCGGAGCAGATACGCAGTATTTT	CSAPISGADTQYF
.	.	TRBV30	TRBJ1-2	TGTGCCTGGAGTGTAACTTTGGGGGGCTACACCTTC	CAWSVTLGGYTF
.	.	TRBV30	TRBJ2-6	TGTGCCTGGGACTCTTGGACAGCCGGGGCCAACGTCCTGACTTTC	CAWDSWTAGANVLTF
once	TRBD1	TRBV12-3/TRBV12-4	TRBJ1-5	TGTGCCAGCAGTCCTACAGGGGGGGTCAATCAGCCCCAGCATTTT	CASSPTGGVNQPQHF
.	.	TRBV13	TRBJ1-5	TGTGCCAGCAGCTTAGGAGAAGATCAGCCCCAGCATTTT	CASSLGEDQPQHF
.	TRBD1	TRBV29-1	TRBJ1-2	TGCAGCGTTGGAAGGGGGCCCGACTATGGCTACACCTTC	CSVGRGPDYGYTF
.	.	TRBV6-2/TRBV6-3	TRBJ2-3	TGTGCCAGCAGTAAAGGGATGACCACAGATACGCAGTATTTT	CASSKGMTTDTQYF
.	.	TRBV30	TRBJ2-3	TGTGCCTGGACGTCTCAGCGGGCTGTCACAGATACGCAGTATTTT	CAWTSQRAVTDTQYF
once	.	TRBV6-5	TRBJ2-6	TGTGCCAGCAGTTGGGAAGGCGGGGCTGGGGCCAACGTCCTGACTTTC	CASSWEGGAGANVLTF
.	.	TRBV24-1	TRBJ2-2	TGTGCCACCAGTGATTTGTGGGCGAACACCGGGGAGCTGTTTTTT	CATSDLWANTGELFF
.	.	TRBV29-1	TRBJ2-1	TGCAGCGCGAAAAGCGGGGACATCCTTTACAATGAGCAGTTCTTC	CSAKSGDILYNEQFF
.	.	TRBV15	TRBJ2-1	TGTGCCACCAGCAGAGATCGACTCAACAATGAGCAGTTCTTC	CATSRDRLNNEQFF
.	.	TRBV4-3	TRBJ2-3	TGCGCCAGCAGCCAAGAGGGTGCGGCGCGCACAGATACGCAGTATTTT	CASSQEGAARTDTQYF
.	.	TRBV12-5	TRBJ2-3	TGTGCTAGTGGTTTTGCCCGGGACTCGAGCACAGATACGCAGTATTTT	CASGFARDSSTDTQYF
.	TRBD1	TRBV15	TRBJ1-2	TGTGCCACCAGCACAGGGACAGGGGAAGGAGGCTACACCTTC	CATSTGTGEGGYTF
.	.	TRBV29-1	TRBJ1-2	TGCAGCGTCCGGGGGGATGCTAACTATGGCTACACCTTC	CSVRGDANYGYTF
.	.	TRBV20-1	TRBJ2-5	TGCAGTGCTAGAAGAACAGGAATGGAGACCCAGTACTTC	CSARRTGMETQYF
.	.	TRBV2	TRBJ1-5	TGTGCCAGCAGGTCGGGGCAGCCCCAGCATTTT	CASRSGQPQHF
.	.	TRBV19	TRBJ1-1	TGTGCCAGCAGGGACCTCTTGAACACTGAAGCTTTCTTT	CASRDLLNTEAFF
.	.	TRBV28	TRBJ2-7	TGTGCCAGCAGTTTATGGGGGCCGGACGAGCAGTACTTC	CASSLWGPDEQYF
.	.	TRBV24-1	TRBJ2-5	TGTGCCACCAGTAACAGCCAAGAGACCCAGTACTTC	CATSNSQETQYF
.	TRBD2	TRBV25-1	TRBJ2-4	TGTGCCAGCAGTGACCCAGCGGGAGAGGGGCACCACATTCAGTACTTC	CASSDPAGEGHHIQYF
few	.	TRBV5-6	TRBJ2-5	TGTGCCAGCAGCTTGTTGGCTGGGGAGACCCAGTACTTC	CASSLLAGETQYF
.	.	TRBV28	TRBJ1-6	TGTGCCAGCAGCCCTGGACAAACGAATTCACCCCTCCACTTT	CASSPGQTNSPLHF
.	.	TRBV12-3/TRBV12-4	TRBJ1-2	TGTGCCAGCAGTTTTGGCCTCCGGGGCTATGGCTACACCTTC	CASSFGLRGYGYTF
.	.	TRBV30	TRBJ2-7	TGTGCCTGGAGTGTCAGGGGCTCCCTCGAGCAGTACTTC	CAWSVRGSLEQYF
.	.	TRBV28	TRBJ1-1	TGTGCCAGCGGGAACGGGCCGCCGAACACTGAAGCTTTCTTT	CASGNGPPNTEAFF
.	TRBD2	TRBV14	TRBJ2-5	TGTGCCAGCAGCCAAGGCAGACTAGCGGGTCGAGAGACCCAGTACTTC	CASSQGRLAGRETQYF
.	TRBD2	TRBV28	TRBJ2-1	TGTGCCAGCAGTTGGGGACTAGCGGGAGTGGTTTACAATGAGCAGTTCTTC	CASSWGLAGVVYNEQFF